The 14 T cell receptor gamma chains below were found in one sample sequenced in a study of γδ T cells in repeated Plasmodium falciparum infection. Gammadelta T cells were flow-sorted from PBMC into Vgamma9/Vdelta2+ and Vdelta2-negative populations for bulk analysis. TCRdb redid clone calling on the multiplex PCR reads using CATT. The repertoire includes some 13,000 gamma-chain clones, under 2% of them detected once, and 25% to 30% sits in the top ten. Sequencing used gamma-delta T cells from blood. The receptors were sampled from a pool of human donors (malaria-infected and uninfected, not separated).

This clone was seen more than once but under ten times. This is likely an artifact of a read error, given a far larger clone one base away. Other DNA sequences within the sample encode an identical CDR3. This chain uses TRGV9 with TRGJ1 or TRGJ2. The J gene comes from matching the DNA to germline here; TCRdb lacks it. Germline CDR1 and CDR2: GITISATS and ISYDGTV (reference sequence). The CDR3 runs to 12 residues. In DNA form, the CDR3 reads TGTGCCCTGTGGGAGGTAAAGAATAAGAAACTCTTT. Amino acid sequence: CALWEVKNKKLF.

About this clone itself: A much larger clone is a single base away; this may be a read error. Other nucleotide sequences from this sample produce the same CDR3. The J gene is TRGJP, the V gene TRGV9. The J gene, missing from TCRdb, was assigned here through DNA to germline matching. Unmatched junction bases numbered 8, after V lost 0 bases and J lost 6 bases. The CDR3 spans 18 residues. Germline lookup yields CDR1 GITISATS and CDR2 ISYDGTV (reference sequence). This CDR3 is CALWEVREGELGKKIKVF. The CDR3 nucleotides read TGTGCCTTGTGGGAGGTGAGAGAGGGAGAGTTGGGCAAAAAAATCAAGGTATTT.

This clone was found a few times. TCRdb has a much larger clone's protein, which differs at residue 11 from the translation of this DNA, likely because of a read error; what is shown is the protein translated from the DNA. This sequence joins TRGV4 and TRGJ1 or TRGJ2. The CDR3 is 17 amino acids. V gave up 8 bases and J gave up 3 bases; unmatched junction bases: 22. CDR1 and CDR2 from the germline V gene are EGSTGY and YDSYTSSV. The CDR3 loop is CATSEVSKSESYYKKLF. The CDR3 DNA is TGTGCCACCTCGGAAGTGAGTAAGAGCGAGAGTTATTATAAGAAACTCTTT.

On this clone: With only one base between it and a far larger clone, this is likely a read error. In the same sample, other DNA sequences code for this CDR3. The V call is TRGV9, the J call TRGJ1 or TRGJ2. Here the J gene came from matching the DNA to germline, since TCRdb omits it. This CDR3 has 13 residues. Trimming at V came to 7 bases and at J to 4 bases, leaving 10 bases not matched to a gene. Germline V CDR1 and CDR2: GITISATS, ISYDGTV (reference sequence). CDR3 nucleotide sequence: TGTGCCTTGTGCCCTAGACCCTATTATAAGAAACTCTTT. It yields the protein CALCPRPYYKKLF.

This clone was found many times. The CDR3 DNA reads as TGTGCCACCTGGGACAGGAGCTATTATAAGAAACTCTTT. Its protein product is CATWDRSYYKKLF. The chain combines TRGV3 with TRGJ1 or TRGJ2. This CDR3 contains 13 residues. Germline CDR1 reads VTNTFY; CDR2 reads YDVSTARD (reference sequence). V was pared by 0 bases and J by 4 bases, with 3 bases of the junction left unmatched.

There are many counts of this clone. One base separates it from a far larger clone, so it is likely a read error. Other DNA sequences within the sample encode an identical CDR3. CDR3 bases: TGTGCCACCTGGGATGGTGTTCTGAATTATTATAAGAAACTCTTT. The encoded protein is CATWDGVLNYYKKLF. The rearrangement uses TRGV2 and TRGJ1 or TRGJ2. Losses at the gene ends were 4 bases for V and 0 bases for J; bases not matched to a gene: 9. The CDR3 runs to 15 residues. Germline V gene data show CDR1 as EGSNGY and CDR2 as YDSYNSKV.

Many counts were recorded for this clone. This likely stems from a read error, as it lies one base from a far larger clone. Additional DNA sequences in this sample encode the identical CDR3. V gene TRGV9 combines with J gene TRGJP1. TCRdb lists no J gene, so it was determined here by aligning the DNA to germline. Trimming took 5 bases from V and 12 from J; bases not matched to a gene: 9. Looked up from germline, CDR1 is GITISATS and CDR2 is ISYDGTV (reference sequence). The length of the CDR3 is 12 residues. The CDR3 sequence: CALWVRVGFKIF. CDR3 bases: TGTGCCTTGTGGGTTCGGGTGGGGTTCAAGATATTT.

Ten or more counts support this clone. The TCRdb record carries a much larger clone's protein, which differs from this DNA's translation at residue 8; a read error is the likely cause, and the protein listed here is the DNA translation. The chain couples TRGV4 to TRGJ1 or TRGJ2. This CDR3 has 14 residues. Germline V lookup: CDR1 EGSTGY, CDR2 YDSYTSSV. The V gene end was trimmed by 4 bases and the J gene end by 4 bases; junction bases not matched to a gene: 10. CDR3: CATWEGENYYKKLF. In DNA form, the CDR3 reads TGTGCCACCTGGGAGGGCGAAAACTATTATAAGAAACTCTTT.

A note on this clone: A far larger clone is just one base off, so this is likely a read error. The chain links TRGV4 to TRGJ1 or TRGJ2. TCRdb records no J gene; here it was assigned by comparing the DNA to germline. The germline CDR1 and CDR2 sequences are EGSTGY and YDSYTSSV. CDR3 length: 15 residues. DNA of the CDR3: TGTGCCACCTGGGATGGGCCTTGGAATTATTACAAGAAACTCTTT. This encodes CATWDGPWNYYKKLF.

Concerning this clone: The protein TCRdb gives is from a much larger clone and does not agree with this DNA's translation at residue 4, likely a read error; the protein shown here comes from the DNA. This chain's CDR3 is CALREAPYYKKLF. The CDR3 DNA follows: TGTGCCTTGCGGGAGGCGCCATATTATAAGAAACTCTTT. This chain links TRGV9 with TRGJ1 or TRGJ2. The J gene comes from matching the DNA to germline here; TCRdb lacks it. The CDR3 spans 13 residues. CDR1 and CDR2 (germline): GITISATS, ISYDGTV (reference sequence).

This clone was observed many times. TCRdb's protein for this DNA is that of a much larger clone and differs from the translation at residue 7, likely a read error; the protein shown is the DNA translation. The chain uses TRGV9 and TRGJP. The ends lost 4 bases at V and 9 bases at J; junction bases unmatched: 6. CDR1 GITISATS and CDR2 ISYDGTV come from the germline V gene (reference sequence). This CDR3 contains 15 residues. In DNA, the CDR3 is TGTGCCTTGTGGGATGAAGTGTTGGGCAAAAAAATCAAGGTATTT. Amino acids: CALWDEVLGKKIKVF.

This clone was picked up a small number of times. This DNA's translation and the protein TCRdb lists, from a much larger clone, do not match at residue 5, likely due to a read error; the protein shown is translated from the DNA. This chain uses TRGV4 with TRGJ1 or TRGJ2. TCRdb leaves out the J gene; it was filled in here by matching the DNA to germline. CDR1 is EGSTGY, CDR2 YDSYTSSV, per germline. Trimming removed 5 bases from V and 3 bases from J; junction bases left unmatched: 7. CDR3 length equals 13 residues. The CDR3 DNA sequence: TGTGCCACCTGGGGTGATATTTATTATAAGAAACTCTTT. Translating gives CATWGDIYYKKLF.

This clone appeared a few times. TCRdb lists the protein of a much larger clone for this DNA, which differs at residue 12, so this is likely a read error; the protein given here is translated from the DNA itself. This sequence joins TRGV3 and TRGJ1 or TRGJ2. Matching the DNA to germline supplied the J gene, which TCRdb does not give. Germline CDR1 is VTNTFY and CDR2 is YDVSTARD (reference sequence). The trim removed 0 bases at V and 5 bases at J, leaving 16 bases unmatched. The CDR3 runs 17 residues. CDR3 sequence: CATWDRRGLLGHYKKLF. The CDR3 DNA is TGTGCCACCTGGGACAGGCGAGGGCTGTTGGGACATTATAAGAAACTCTTT.

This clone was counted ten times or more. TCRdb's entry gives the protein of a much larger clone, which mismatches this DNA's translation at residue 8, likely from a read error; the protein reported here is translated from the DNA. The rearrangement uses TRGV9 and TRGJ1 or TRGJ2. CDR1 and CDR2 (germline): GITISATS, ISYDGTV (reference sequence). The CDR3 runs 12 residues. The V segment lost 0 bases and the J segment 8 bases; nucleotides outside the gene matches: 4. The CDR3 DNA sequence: TGTGCCTTGTGGGAGGTGCACCATAAGAAACTCTTT. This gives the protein CALWEVHHKKLF.